The rows below give T cell receptor beta chains drawn from one sample of a study of T cells after yellow fever vaccination. Via MiXCR, TCRdb re-called the 5' RACE reads, giving one row per CDR3 protein. The data contain some 500,000 distinct CDR3 sequences, 13% of them singletons. The sequenced sample was PBMCs, obtained on the day of the yellow fever booster vaccination. The receptors here all came from a man aged 25-45 years who received the YFV17D yellow fever vaccine. CDR3s include the opening cysteine and the closing phenylalanine or tryptophan. A D gene is named only where the DNA matches it firmly. Only part of the rows carry a size: once, few, many, or a class if the clone is expanded.

V: TRBV5-1; D: -; J: TRBJ1-6; size: -; DNA: TGCGCCAGCAGCTTGGTTGCCCAGAAAGACTCCTATAATTCACCCCTCCACTTT; CDR3: CASSLVAQKDSYNSPLHF
V: TRBV3-1; D: -; J: TRBJ1-2; size: -; DNA: TGTGCCAGCAGCGAAACAGGGTATGGCTACACCTTC; CDR3: CASSETGYGYTF
V: TRBV25-1; D: -; J: TRBJ2-7; size: -; DNA: TGTGCCAGCAGTGGACCCCCAGAAATGGACACTACCTCCTACGAGCAGTACTTC; CDR3: CASSGPPEMDTTSYEQYF
V: TRBV4-3; D: TRBD1; J: TRBJ1-1; size: many; DNA: TGCGCCAGCAGCCCTACGGACAGGGCGGATATGACTGAAGCTTTCTTT; CDR3: CASSPTDRADMTEAFF
V: TRBV29-1; D: -; J: TRBJ2-3; size: few; DNA: TGCAGCGGGAGTTCCGGGACCGCCACAGATACGCAGTATTTT; CDR3: CSGSSGTATDTQYF
V: TRBV28; D: -; J: TRBJ2-6; size: many; DNA: TGTGCCAGCAGTTTTGGGGCCAACGTCCTGACTTTC; CDR3: CASSFGANVLTF
V: TRBV10-3; D: TRBD2; J: TRBJ2-1; size: -; DNA: TGTGCCATCCCCGGGACGTTAGCGGGCAGGCCGGATGAGCAGTTCTTC; CDR3: CAIPGTLAGRPDEQFF
V: TRBV19; D: TRBD2; J: TRBJ2-2; size: few; DNA: TGTGCCAGTAGTATAATAGGACTAGCGGGCAACACCGGGGAGCTGTTTTTT; CDR3: CASSIIGLAGNTGELFF
V: TRBV7-6; D: TRBD2; J: TRBJ2-1; size: many; DNA: TGTGCCAGCAGCCGCGGACTAGCGGGAGGGTACAATGAGCAGTTCTTC; CDR3: CASSRGLAGGYNEQFF
V: TRBV7-8; D: TRBD2; J: TRBJ2-4; size: few; DNA: TGTGCCAGCAGCTTAGAAAAGGGCCTAGCGGTCCCCAAAAACATTCAGTACTTC; CDR3: CASSLEKGLAVPKNIQYF
V: TRBV7-6; D: -; J: TRBJ2-2; size: -; DNA: TGTGCCAGCAGCTCGCTAATGAACCCCTTTGGCTTCTACACCGGGGAGCTGTTTTTT; CDR3: CASSSLMNPFGFYTGELFF
V: TRBV6-2/TRBV6-3; D: TRBD2; J: TRBJ2-1; size: few; DNA: TGTGCCAGCAGTTACCCTCCTAGCGGGACTACCTACAATGAGCAGTTCTTC; CDR3: CASSYPPSGTTYNEQFF
V: TRBV3-1; D: TRBD1; J: TRBJ2-3; size: -; DNA: TGTGCCAGCACCAGGGGGACAGCGGGCACAGATACGCAGTATTTT; CDR3: CASTRGTAGTDTQYF
V: TRBV14; D: -; J: TRBJ2-7; size: -; DNA: TGTGCCAGCAGCCGAGGAGTCCCTGATTACGAGCAGTACTTC; CDR3: CASSRGVPDYEQYF
V: TRBV5-4; D: -; J: TRBJ1-2; size: -; DNA: TGTGCCAGCAGCTTGGTGGGGACCCCCGGTGGGGGCTACACCTTC; CDR3: CASSLVGTPGGGYTF
V: TRBV30; D: -; J: TRBJ1-1; size: few; DNA: TGTGCCTGGAGTGTCTACGGAGGGACTGAAGCTTTCTTT; CDR3: CAWSVYGGTEAFF
V: TRBV15; D: -; J: TRBJ2-7; size: -; DNA: TGTGCCACCAGCAGGTCCTTCTCCTACGAGCAGTACTTC; CDR3: CATSRSFSYEQYF
V: TRBV4-3; D: -; J: TRBJ2-7; size: few; DNA: TGCGCCAGCAGCCAAGATTGGGGGATCGAGCAGTACTTC; CDR3: CASSQDWGIEQYF
V: TRBV20-1; D: TRBD2; J: TRBJ2-5; size: -; DNA: TGCAGTGCTAGAGGAGATAGCGGGGGACAAGTTCGGACCCAGTACTTC; CDR3: CSARGDSGGQVRTQYF
V: TRBV7-1; D: -; J: TRBJ2-5; size: few; DNA: TGTGCCAGCAGCTCTATAAGACAGGGAAGTAATTTCGTAGCGGGGCCCCATGAAGAGACCCAGTACTTC; CDR3: CASSSIRQGSNFVAGPHEETQYF
V: TRBV7-6; D: TRBD2; J: TRBJ2-2; size: once; DNA: TGTGCCAGCAGCGACCCTCGGCGGGGGGCGAACACCGGGGAGCTGTTTTTT; CDR3: CASSDPRRGANTGELFF
V: TRBV28; D: -; J: TRBJ2-3; size: -; DNA: TGTGCCAGCATTTACCAGGGAGGCACAGATACGCAGTATTTT; CDR3: CASIYQGGTDTQYF
V: TRBV6-1; D: TRBD2; J: TRBJ2-5; size: few; DNA: TGTGCCAGCAGCACCCGACTAGCGGGAGAGGCCAAAGAGACCCAGTACTTC; CDR3: CASSTRLAGEAKETQYF
V: TRBV12-3/TRBV12-4; D: -; J: TRBJ2-6; size: few; DNA: TGTGCCAGTTTGGAAACCTCTGGGGCCAACGTCCTGACTTTC; CDR3: CASLETSGANVLTF
V: TRBV11-2; D: -; J: TRBJ2-2; size: few; DNA: TGTGCCAGCAGCCGGGCCCTCCGGGAGCTGTTTTTT; CDR3: CASSRALRELFF
V: TRBV9; D: -; J: TRBJ2-3; size: few; DNA: TGTGCCAGCAGCGGAGACCTAGAGACACGGGAGAAGTCAGATACGCAGTATTTT; CDR3: CASSGDLETREKSDTQYF
V: TRBV4-3; D: -; J: TRBJ2-3; size: -; DNA: TGCGCCAGCAGCCCCCGGAGTGCAGATACGCAGTATTTT; CDR3: CASSPRSADTQYF
V: TRBV7-2; D: -; J: TRBJ2-7; size: few; DNA: TGTGCCAGCAGCATCTCCAGCCGCGAGCAGTACTTC; CDR3: CASSISSREQYF
V: TRBV7-2; D: -; J: TRBJ1-5; size: few; DNA: TGTGCCAGCAGCCCTCCGGGGCGCAGCAATCAGCCCCAGCATTTT; CDR3: CASSPPGRSNQPQHF
V: TRBV10-3; D: -; J: TRBJ1-4; size: few; DNA: TGTGCCATCAGTGAGACCCCGGGGGTTAATGAAAAACTGTTTTTT; CDR3: CAISETPGVNEKLFF
V: TRBV6-6; D: TRBD2; J: TRBJ2-1; size: few; DNA: TGTGCCAGCAGTAAACGGACTAGTGAGCAGTTCTTC; CDR3: CASSKRTSEQFF
V: TRBV20-1; D: TRBD1; J: TRBJ1-2; size: few; DNA: TGCAGTGCTAGTCCAAAAGGGACAGGGGAGGGCTATGGCTACACCTTC; CDR3: CSASPKGTGEGYGYTF
V: TRBV7-2; D: -; J: TRBJ1-1; size: -; DNA: TGTGCCAGCAGCTTAGAAGGGGCTGTGAACACTGAAGCTTTCTTT; CDR3: CASSLEGAVNTEAFF
V: TRBV7-8; D: -; J: TRBJ2-5; size: -; DNA: TGTGCCAGCAGCCGGACAGAGATCCAAGAGACCCAGTACTTC; CDR3: CASSRTEIQETQYF
V: TRBV3-1; D: -; J: TRBJ1-3; size: few; DNA: TGTGCCAGCAGCCAAGCCAGCCTCTCTGGAAACACCATATATTTT; CDR3: CASSQASLSGNTIYF
V: TRBV20-1; D: -; J: TRBJ2-7; size: many; DNA: TGCAGTGCTAGTAGGGACTTAAACTCCTACGAGCAGTACTTC; CDR3: CSASRDLNSYEQYF
V: TRBV7-8; D: TRBD1; J: TRBJ1-4; size: few; DNA: TGTGCCAGCAGCCCCCGAGGGTGGGACAGCACGGAAAAACTGTTTTTT; CDR3: CASSPRGWDSTEKLFF
V: TRBV5-1; D: -; J: TRBJ2-1; size: -; DNA: TGCGCCAGCAGCTCCCCCGGGGGCCACAATGAGCAGTTCTTC; CDR3: CASSSPGGHNEQFF
V: TRBV27; D: -; J: TRBJ2-1; size: -; DNA: TGTGCCAGCAGTTCGAGGGTCAATGAGCAGTTCTTC; CDR3: CASSSRVNEQFF
V: TRBV7-7; D: -; J: TRBJ2-7; size: -; DNA: TGTGCTAGCAGCCATACCGACGGAGACGAGCAGTACTTC; CDR3: CASSHTDGDEQYF
V: TRBV10-3; D: -; J: TRBJ2-1; size: -; DNA: TGTGCCATCAGCACAGCGGGAAGGGGGTACAATGAGCAGTTCTTC; CDR3: CAISTAGRGYNEQFF
V: TRBV18; D: -; J: TRBJ2-1; size: few; DNA: TGTGCCAGCTCATACCGCTCGGATGACGGTATTGAGCAGTTCTTC; CDR3: CASSYRSDDGIEQFF
V: TRBV6-4; D: TRBD2; J: TRBJ2-5; size: few; DNA: TGTGCCAGCAGTGACCCCTCGGGACTAGCGGGAGGCCATTTCCAAGAGACCCAGTACTTC; CDR3: CASSDPSGLAGGHFQETQYF
V: TRBV7-8; D: -; J: TRBJ1-2; size: -; DNA: TGTGCCAGCAGCTTAGGGCTAGACGGGAACTATGGCTACACCTTC; CDR3: CASSLGLDGNYGYTF
V: TRBV20-1; D: -; J: TRBJ1-1; size: -; DNA: TGCAGTGCTAGAGTGCCGGGAGGCACTGAAGCTTTCTTT; CDR3: CSARVPGGTEAFF
V: TRBV9; D: TRBD2; J: TRBJ2-1; size: -; DNA: TGTGCCAGCAGCGTAGGGCGGGGGGAGCAGTTCTTC; CDR3: CASSVGRGEQFF
V: TRBV7-2; D: TRBD1; J: TRBJ2-5; size: -; DNA: TGTGCCAGCAGCCTTTGGACAGGGGGAGAGACCCAGTACTTC; CDR3: CASSLWTGGETQYF
V: TRBV4-3; D: -; J: TRBJ2-1; size: -; DNA: TGCGCCAGCAGCCAAGGGTGGACCATAGAGGTATATGAGCAGTTCTTC; CDR3: CASSQGWTIEVYEQFF
V: TRBV15; D: -; J: TRBJ2-2; size: few; DNA: TGTGCCACCAGCCGGGGACAACCAACCGGGGAGCTGTTTTTT; CDR3: CATSRGQPTGELFF
V: TRBV7-2; D: -; J: TRBJ2-3; size: many; DNA: TGTGCCAGTTTTAAGTGGGACGGAACAGATACGCAGTATTTT; CDR3: CASFKWDGTDTQYF
V: TRBV18; D: -; J: TRBJ2-1; size: few; DNA: TGTGCCAGCTCACCACCGTGGCAGGGGAGAAACGCTGAGCAGTTCTTC; CDR3: CASSPPWQGRNAEQFF
V: TRBV7-9; D: TRBD2; J: TRBJ2-5; size: -; DNA: TGTGCCAGCAGCTTATCATACAGCGGGAGGACTCCAGAGACCCAGTACTTC; CDR3: CASSLSYSGRTPETQYF
V: TRBV27; D: -; J: TRBJ2-3; size: -; DNA: TGTGCCAGCAGTGGGAGTCTCACAGATACGCAGTATTTT; CDR3: CASSGSLTDTQYF
V: TRBV20-1; D: -; J: TRBJ2-2; size: -; DNA: TGCAGTGCTAAAGGAGAGCTGAACACCGGGGAGCTGTTTTTT; CDR3: CSAKGELNTGELFF
V: TRBV20-1; D: -; J: TRBJ2-7; size: few; DNA: TGCAGTGCTAGAGAAGCGGGCTGGCATGAGCAGTACTTC; CDR3: CSAREAGWHEQYF
V: TRBV25-1; D: -; J: TRBJ2-7; size: few; DNA: TGTGCCAGCAGTGTATGGAACTACGAGCAGTACTTC; CDR3: CASSVWNYEQYF
V: TRBV12-3/TRBV12-4; D: TRBD1; J: TRBJ1-3; size: few; DNA: TGTGCCAGCAGGCCCACAGGGGGCTCTGGAAACACCATATATTTT; CDR3: CASRPTGGSGNTIYF
V: TRBV27; D: -; J: TRBJ1-2; size: -; DNA: TGTGCCAGCAGTTCCCCAGGGGACGGCTACACCTTC; CDR3: CASSSPGDGYTF
V: TRBV9; D: -; J: TRBJ2-1; size: -; DNA: TGTGCCAGCAGCGTAGCCGCCTACAATGAGCAGTTCTTC; CDR3: CASSVAAYNEQFF